This T cell receptor (beta chain) was captured by sequencing in a study of a mutant IDH1 vaccine in newly diagnosed glioma. Turning to the study itself: Earlier care involved radiotherapy, temozolomide, or both, and the majority received both.

Concerning this clone itself: Its antigen is not identified.

Clones were read by immunoSEQ multiplex PCR, and TCRdb kept only the in-frame ones, dropping some. Among 58,000 or so clones listed, about four fifths were seen once. Indicated time point: week 47, end of study. Doses consisted of 300 ug of mutant IDH1 20-mer peptide each, paired with topical imiquimod. Germline CDR1 and CDR2: SGHTA and FQGNSA. V dropped 5 bases and J dropped 7; count of bases not matched to a gene: 11. The CDR3 extends over 17 amino acids. This receptor was taken from a woman in her 50s with glioma. Sequenced here: PBMCs, sampled from a glioma patient whose treatment included an IDH1 peptide vaccine. The rearrangement links TRBV7-2 to TRBJ2-2; 12 bases agree with TRBD2. The DNA for the CDR3 is TGTGCCAGCAGCCCTAGCGGGGGGGCCCGGAGACGCGGGGAGCTGTTTTTT. It encodes CASSPSGGARRRGELFF.